The 8 T cell receptor beta chains below come from one sample, sequenced in a study of blood T cell repertoires in COVID-19. Assay: immunoSEQ multiplex PCR; the TCRdb copy retains only in-frame clones and omits some. The data show 65,000 to 90,000 clones, 82% seen once. Sample: peripheral blood. The receptor set was obtained from a woman aged 55-69 years with acute or convalescent COVID-19.

The chain employs TRBV28 and TRBJ2-3; TRBD1 is a possible D gene (6 bases). Germline V gene sequence: CDR1 MDHEN, CDR2 SYDVKM. The CDR3 is 16 amino acids. Trimming stripped 6 bases from V and 4 bases from J, with 20 bases between. CDR3 loop: CASSPPRGYEADTQYF. CDR3 sequence (DNA): TGTGCCAGCAGCCCTCCTAGGGGGTACGAAGCAGATACGCAGTATTTT.

V gene TRBV19 combines with J gene TRBJ2-7; 7 nucleotides match TRBD2. With 5 bases clipped from V and 4 bases from J, the junction kept 14 bases outside the gene matches. The CDR3 consists of 16 residues. CDR1 is LNHDA, CDR2 SQIVND, per germline (reference sequence). The CDR3 DNA reads TGTGCCAGTAGTTTCAACAACCGGGACGGGGGGTACGAGCAGTACTTC. This sequence encodes CASSFNNRDGGYEQYF.

V gene TRBV28 combines with J gene TRBJ2-7, with D maybe TRBD1 (6 bases). The CDR3 extends over 16 amino acids. Germline loops: CDR1 MDHEN, CDR2 SYDVKM. Trimming took off 4 bases at V and 2 bases at J, with 18 bases between the two ends. The CDR3 loop reads CASSSPGAAATYEQYF. CDR3 nucleotide sequence: TGTGCCAGCAGTTCCCCAGGGGCCGCCGCCACCTACGAGCAGTACTTC.

This clone was seen just once. The chain recombines TRBV11-3 with TRBJ2-1; 8 positions agree with TRBD2. Per germline, CDR1 SGHNT and CDR2 YENEEA. This CDR3 is 15 amino acids long. V lost 2 bases to trimming and J lost 9 bases; unmatched junction nucleotides: 9. CDR3 protein: CASSLLTGGLGEQFF. CDR3 nucleotide sequence: TGTGCCAGCAGCTTATTGACGGGAGGGCTAGGTGAGCAGTTCTTC.

The rearrangement uses TRBV18 and TRBJ2-3; 8 bases are a match to TRBD1. V lost 6 bases, J lost 1 base, and 6 bases stayed unmatched. From germline, CDR1 is KGHSH and CDR2 LQKENI. The CDR3 extends over 15 amino acids. The CDR3 loop is CASSHGQGGTDTQYF. In nucleotides, the CDR3 is TGTGCCAGCTCCCACGGACAGGGTGGCACAGATACGCAGTATTTT.

The chain uses TRBV12-3 or TRBV12-4 and TRBJ1-4; no clear D. The CDR3 loop spans 12 amino acids. Between the trimmed V and J ends, which lost 6 bases and 14 bases, there was a span of 16 bases. The CDR3 region has the DNA TGTGCCAGCAGCCAAGTGGAGGGCAGCCTGTTTTTT. Its protein product is CASSQVEGSLFF.

The chain joins TRBV11-3 to TRBJ1-1, with D perhaps matching TRBD1 (5 bases). The V end lost 3 bases, the J end lost 4 bases, and 9 bases lay between the germline ends. The CDR3 sequence is 13 residues long. The V gene's germline CDR1 is SGHNT and CDR2 YENEEA. CDR3 amino acids: CASSLGLGTEAFF. The CDR3 DNA is TGTGCCAGCAGCTTGGGACTGGGCACTGAAGCTTTCTTT.

V is TRBV5-1 and J is TRBJ1-1, with D perhaps matching TRBD1 (5 bases). CDR1 is SGHRS and CDR2 is YFSETQ in the germline V gene. The CDR3 extends over 14 amino acids. V shed 0 bases and J shed 4 bases, with 10 bases lying between them. The chain's CDR3 is CASSLVQVSTEAFF. Here the CDR3 DNA reads TGCGCCAGCAGCTTGGTACAGGTTTCCACTGAAGCTTTCTTT.